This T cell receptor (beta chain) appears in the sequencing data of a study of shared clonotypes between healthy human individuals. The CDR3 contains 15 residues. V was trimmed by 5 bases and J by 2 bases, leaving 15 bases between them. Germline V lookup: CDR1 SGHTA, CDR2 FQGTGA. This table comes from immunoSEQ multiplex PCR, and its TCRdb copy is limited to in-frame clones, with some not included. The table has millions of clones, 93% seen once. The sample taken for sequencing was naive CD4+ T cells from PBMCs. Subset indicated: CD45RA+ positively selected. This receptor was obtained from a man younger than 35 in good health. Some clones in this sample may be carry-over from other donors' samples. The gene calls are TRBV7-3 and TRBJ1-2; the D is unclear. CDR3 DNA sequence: TGTGCCAGCAGCCCGGGAAGTAGCTCGAACTATGGCTACACCTTC. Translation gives CASSPGSSSNYGYTF.